The 23 T cell receptor beta chains in this list originate from one sample, sequenced in a study of cytomegalovirus exposure and HLA in healthy donors. The PCR contained 60 Vbeta and 13 Jbeta primers. The protocol was immunoSEQ multiplex PCR, while the TCRdb copy is restricted to in-frame clones and leaves out a portion. This table holds about 120,000 clones, approximately 77% found once. Sequenced sample: PBMCs. The receptor source for this set is a man aged 18 to 30 in good health and CMV-seronegative.

This rearrangement joins TRBV12-5 to TRBJ2-7; 10 bases agree with TRBD2. This CDR3 comprises 14 residues. Germline CDR1 is LGHNT and CDR2 is FRNRAP. V was pared by 6 bases and J by 9 bases, with 11 bases of the junction left unmatched. The DNA of the CDR3 is TGTGCTAGTGGCGCTAGCGGGGGCCCCCTTGGGCAGTACTTC. Residues: CASGASGGPLGQYF.

For the CDR3, the DNA is TGCAGCGTTGTGGGGACAGGGTCCTACGAGCAGTACTTC. This gives the protein CSVVGTGSYEQYF. The genes are TRBV29-1 and TRBJ2-7, with 9 bases identical to TRBD1. CDR3 length equals 13 residues. Trimming took 4 bases from V and 1 from J; bases not matched to a gene: 2. Per the germline V gene, CDR1 is SQVTM and CDR2 is ANQGSEA.

The rearrangement links TRBV6-5 to TRBJ1-1, with TRBD1 matching over 7 bases. The CDR3 contains 15 residues. Germline V gives CDR1 MNHEY, CDR2 SVGAGI. The V and J ends lost 0 bases and 4 bases, in that order; junction bases with no gene match: 5. For the CDR3, the DNA is TGTGCCAGCAGTTACTCAGACAGGGCGGGCACTGAAGCTTTCTTT. This translates into CASSYSDRAGTEAFF.

The rearrangement links TRBV28 to TRBJ1-6, with 9 bases matching TRBD1. Looked up from germline, CDR1 is MDHEN and CDR2 is SYDVKM. CDR3 length: 15 residues. Unmatched junction bases numbered 8, after V lost 4 bases and J lost 10 bases. CDR3 sequence: CASSSGTGLVSPLHF. CDR3 DNA sequence: TGTGCCAGCAGTTCGGGGACAGGGTTGGTCTCACCCCTCCACTTT.

CDR3 bases: TGTGCCAGCGCCGGGAGGGGGAGCTACGAGCAGTACTTC. Residues: CASAGRGSYEQYF. J is TRBJ2-5 and V is TRBV27; 8 bases line up with TRBD2. The DNA end favors TRBJ2-7, so the J call may be wrong. The CDR3 is 13 residues long. Germline V gene lookup returns CDR1 MNHEY and CDR2 SMNVEV (reference sequence).

V and J are TRBV5-1 and TRBJ1-1, with 7 positions matching TRBD1. The CDR3 has 16 amino acids. Germline V gene data show CDR1 as SGHRS and CDR2 as YFSETQ. Unmatched junction bases numbered 11, after V lost 2 bases and J lost 4 bases. CDR3 region: CASSLSTGASGTEAFF. The CDR3 nucleotides read TGCGCCAGCAGCTTAAGTACAGGGGCGAGCGGCACTGAAGCTTTCTTT.

This rearrangement joins TRBV6-1 to TRBJ1-2; D might be TRBD1 (5 bases). CDR3 length: 15 residues. The germline CDR1 and CDR2 sequences are MNHNS and SASEGT. V lost 6 bases, J lost 3 bases, and 17 bases lay in between. This chain's CDR3 is CASRETTDSYYGYTF. The CDR3 nucleotides are TGTGCCAGCAGGGAAACGACAGACTCATACTATGGCTACACCTTC.

The J gene is TRBJ2-1, the V gene TRBV7-9; 8 bases match TRBD2. V trimming: 1 base; J trimming: 4 bases; junction bases outside the gene matches: 6. The CDR3 totals 16 residues. The V gene's germline CDR1 is SEHNR and CDR2 FQNEAQ (reference sequence). CDR3 amino acids: CASSLGAGVQYNEQFF. The CDR3 DNA is TGTGCCAGCAGCTTAGGAGCGGGGGTCCAATACAATGAGCAGTTCTTC.

CDR3 sequence (DNA): TGTGCCACCGGCGGCCCCTACGAGCAGTACTTC. Protein product: CATGGPYEQYF. This sequence joins TRBV27 and TRBJ2-7; no firm D call. CDR3 size: 11 residues. The germline V gene has CDR1 MNHEY and CDR2 SMNVEV (reference sequence). The V end was cut by 10 bases, the J end by 2 bases, with 9 bases between.

This sequence joins TRBV6-5 and TRBJ2-5; tentative D call: TRBD2 (5 bases). The germline CDR1 and CDR2 sequences are MNHEY and SVGAGI. The CDR3 runs 9 residues. Trimming left V 10 bases short and J 10 bases short, with 10 bases between. CDR3 nucleotide sequence: TGTGCCACACCGGGGATCCAGTACTTC. This encodes CATPGIQYF.

The table lists this clone with a few counts. The chain employs TRBV5-6 and TRBJ1-5, with D tentatively TRBD1 (6 bases). The CDR3 contains 15 residues. Germline-derived CDR1 and CDR2 are SGHDT and YYEEEE. With 4 bases removed from V and 5 bases from J, the gap between germline ends came to 16 bases. The CDR3 region is CASSQTHRVDQPQHF. The DNA for the CDR3 is TGTGCCAGCAGCCAGACCCACAGGGTCGATCAGCCCCAGCATTTT.

The chain recombines TRBV4-2 with TRBJ2-4; 8 bases match TRBD2. This CDR3 is built from 17 residues. The V gene's germline CDR1 is LGHNA and CDR2 YNFKEQ. V lost 0 bases, J lost 0 bases, and 4 bases stayed unmatched. The CDR3, as DNA: TGTGCCAGCAGCCAAGACCGGGGGGGCCGAGCCAAAAACATTCAGTACTTC. Its protein is CASSQDRGGRAKNIQYF.

There are a few counts of this clone. The chain uses TRBV5-1 and TRBJ2-3; possible D gene TRBD2, 7 bases. V lost 0 bases and J 0 bases, leaving 11 bases between the germline ends. Germline values: CDR1 SGHRS, CDR2 YFSETQ. The CDR3 sequence is 16 residues long. Written as DNA, the CDR3 is TGCGCCAGCAGCTTGGACGGCGGGGGCAGCACAGATACGCAGTATTTT. This translates into CASSLDGGGSTDTQYF.

The rearrangement uses TRBV6-5 and TRBJ1-1; maybe TRBD1 (6 bases). The length of the CDR3 is 15 residues. CDR1 is MNHEY, CDR2 SVGAGI, per germline. V was cut by 2 bases and J by 2 bases, with 12 bases left in between. The CDR3 spells CASSYVAGANTEAFF. For the CDR3, the DNA is TGTGCCAGCAGTTACGTGGCAGGGGCCAACACTGAAGCTTTCTTT.

The chain employs TRBV5-1 and TRBJ2-5; the match to TRBD1 covers 7 bases. CDR1 is SGHRS and CDR2 is YFSETQ in the germline V gene. The J segment lost 5 bases and the V segment lost 1 base, leaving 14 bases of the junction unmatched. CDR3 length: 17 amino acids. In DNA, the CDR3 is TGCGCCAGCAGCTTGCGAGTTGGACACAGGGGTGTGGAGACCCAGTACTTC. It encodes CASSLRVGHRGVETQYF.

The genes are TRBV4-3 and TRBJ2-1; D not resolved. The V gene lost 3 bases and the J gene lost 7 bases, with 16 bases spanning the gap. Germline-derived CDR1 and CDR2 are LGHNA and YSLEER. The CDR3 sequence is 15 residues long. CDR3 protein: CASSQLLNLRNEQFF. CDR3 DNA: TGCGCCAGCAGCCAGCTGCTCAATCTGAGGAATGAGCAGTTCTTC.

V is TRBV18 and J is TRBJ1-1; 8 bases are shared with TRBD1. V gave up 2 bases and J gave up 13 bases; unmatched junction bases: 12. From germline, CDR1 is KGHSH and CDR2 LQKENI. The CDR3 totals 14 residues. DNA for the CDR3: TGTGCCAGCTCACCATACCTTCAGGACAGGGTGGATTTCTTT. Translation gives CASSPYLQDRVDFF.

This chain uses TRBV13 with TRBJ1-1; tentative D call: TRBD1 (5 bases). V lost 4 bases, J lost 6 bases, and 12 bases lay in between. Per germline, CDR1 PRHDT and CDR2 FYEKMQ (reference sequence). The CDR3 has 13 amino acids. CDR3 region: CASSSRQGAEAFF. The DNA of the CDR3 is TGTGCCAGCAGCTCTCGACAAGGGGCTGAAGCTTTCTTT. Combining the CDR3 with reference TRBV13 and TRBJ1-1 gives the whole variable domain AAGVIQSPRHLIKEKRETATLKCYPIPRHDTVYWYQQGPGQDPQFLISFYEKMQSDKGSIPDRFSAQQFSDYHSELNMSSLELGDSALYFCASSSRQGAEAFFGQGTRLTVV.

The genes are TRBV7-6 and TRBJ2-1; 11 bases line up with TRBD2. The CDR3 spans 17 residues. Trimming took 0 bases from V and 3 from J; bases not matched to a gene: 4. Per the germline V gene, CDR1 is SGHVS and CDR2 is FNYEAQ. The CDR3 DNA sequence: TGTGCCAGCAGCTTAGCCTCTAGCGGGGGGCACTACAATGAGCAGTTCTTC. As protein: CASSLASSGGHYNEQFF. The full variable domain, rest sourced from reference TRBV7-6 and TRBJ2-1, is GAGVSQSPRYKVTKRGQDVALRCDPISGHVSLYWYRQALGQGPEFLTYFNYEAQQDKSGLPNDRFSAERPEGSISTLTIQRTEQRDSAMYRCASSLASSGGHYNEQFFGPGTRLTVL.

J is TRBJ1-5 and V is TRBV28; 7 bases map to TRBD1. J lost 1 base, V lost 8 bases, and 8 bases had no gene match. Germline CDR1 reads MDHEN; CDR2 reads SYDVKM. There are 15 residues in the CDR3. CDR3 residues: CASVRGGASNQPQHF. The CDR3 DNA reads TGTGCCAGCGTGCGAGGGGGCGCGAGCAATCAGCCCCAGCATTTT. The variable domain in full, completed from reference TRBV28 and TRBJ1-5, reads DVKVTQSSRYLVKRTGEKVFLECVQDMDHENMFWYRQDPGLGLRLIYFSYDVKMKEKGDIPEGYSVSREKKERFSLILESASTNQTSMYLCASVRGGASNQPQHFGDGTRLSIL.

J is TRBJ1-1 and V is TRBV5-3, with TRBD1 matching 7 bases. TRBV5-3 is placed among ORFs of uncertain function. The CDR3 extends over 18 amino acids. Germline trimming cut 4 bases from V and 1 base from J; bases unmatched to any gene: 16. The CDR3 DNA reads TGTGCCAGAAGCCCCCCTGACAGGGAGTGGAGGGGGAACACTGAAGCTTTCTTT. Protein product: CARSPPDREWRGNTEAFF.

The chain employs TRBV19 and TRBJ1-5, with D perhaps TRBD1 (6 bases). CDR3 length: 15 amino acids. The ends were cut back, 1 base at V and 5 bases at J, with 12 bases in the middle. Germline CDR1 reads LNHDA; CDR2 reads SQIVND (reference sequence). The CDR3 DNA sequence: TGTGCCAGTAGTATAGCAGGGGTCAGGGATCAGCCCCAGCATTTT. Its translation is CASSIAGVRDQPQHF.

In its sample, this clone was seen once. V usage is TRBV7-9 and J usage is TRBJ2-3; 14 bases map to TRBD2. Trimming removed 1 base from V and 5 bases from J; junction bases left unmatched: 2. From germline, CDR1 is SEHNR and CDR2 FQNEAQ (reference sequence). The CDR3 covers 16 residues. In DNA form, the CDR3 reads TGTGCCAGCAGCTTAGGACTAGCGGGGGGGCGAGATACGCAGTATTTT. This translates into CASSLGLAGGRDTQYF.